These 10 T cell receptor beta chains were sequenced from one sample in a study of T cell responses to AZD1222 COVID-19 vaccine. The assay was immunoSEQ multiplex PCR, and TCRdb's table has in-frame clones only and misses some. The table records 130,000 to 150,000 clones, about 90% of them present only once. This material consisted of peripheral blood, taken on day 0 of AZD1222 vaccination. Receptors originate from an adult in good health.

The genes are TRBV3-1 (or the pseudogene TRBV3-2) and TRBJ1-5, with D uncertain. Germline loops: CDR1 LGHDT, CDR2 YNNKEL (reference sequence). Trimming cost V 0 bases and J 0 bases, with 15 bases left between them. This CDR3 is 18 amino acids long. CDR3: CASSQDPASRNSNQPQHF. CDR3 sequence (DNA): TGTGCCAGCAGCCAAGATCCGGCTAGCAGGAATAGCAATCAGCCCCAGCATTTT.

The CDR3 is CASSEGQTYNEQFF. As DNA, the CDR3 is TGCGCCAGCAGCGAGGGGCAGACCTACAATGAGCAGTTCTTC. The V call is TRBV5-1, the J call TRBJ2-1; perhaps D is TRBD1 or TRBD2 (5 bases each). The germline gives CDR1 SGHRS, CDR2 YFSETQ. V shed 4 bases and J shed 2 bases, with 10 bases lying between them. This CDR3 region has 14 residues.

The J gene is TRBJ2-7, the V gene TRBV11-3, with a tentative D call TRBD2 (6 bases). This CDR3 contains 14 residues. Germline V gene data show CDR1 as SGHNT and CDR2 as YENEEA. The V gene lost 1 base and the J gene lost 6 bases, with 13 bases spanning the gap. The CDR3 region is CASSLAGGLSEQYF. The CDR3, as DNA: TGTGCCAGCAGCTTAGCCGGGGGTTTGAGCGAGCAGTACTTC.

The chain recombines TRBV7-2 with TRBJ1-1, with no clear D. The CDR3 extends over 15 amino acids. Germline V gives CDR1 SGHTA, CDR2 FQGNSA. V lost 3 bases, J lost 1 base, and 12 bases lay in between. The CDR3 spells CASSFRPQRNTEAFF. The CDR3 region has the DNA TGTGCCAGCAGCTTCAGGCCTCAGAGGAACACTGAAGCTTTCTTT.

This chain links TRBV5-5 with TRBJ1-6; a possible D gene is TRBD1 (5 bases). The V end lost 0 bases, the J end lost 10 bases, and 14 bases lay between the germline ends. This CDR3 has 15 residues. Germline V gives CDR1 SGHKS, CDR2 YYEKEE (reference sequence). This chain's CDR3 is CASSLARQPMSPLHF. CDR3 DNA sequence: TGTGCCAGCAGCTTGGCCCGACAGCCTATGTCACCCCTCCACTTT. Based on the CDR3 plus reference TRBV5-5 and TRBJ1-6, the full variable domain is DAGVTQSPTHLIKTRGQQVTLRCSPISGHKSVSWYQQVLGQGPQFIFQYYEKEERGRGNFPDRFSARQFPNYSSELNVNALLLGDSALYLCASSLARQPMSPLHFGNGTRLTVT.

The CDR3 loop is CTSSQEYSSGSYNEQFF. In DNA form, the CDR3 reads TGCACCAGCAGCCAAGAATATTCGAGCGGGAGCTACAATGAGCAGTTCTTC. The chain recombines TRBV1 with TRBJ2-1; whether TRBD2, the table's D call, matches the DNA was not checked. TRBV1 is a documented pseudogene. The CDR3 has 17 residues.

The chain links TRBV9 to TRBJ2-2; D gene unclear. The V and J ends lost 1 base and 4 bases respectively, with 11 bases between them. The length of the CDR3 is 15 residues. The V gene's germline CDR1 is SGDLS and CDR2 YYNGEE. CDR3 DNA: TGTGCCAGCAGCGTATCCGGGCTCGGCACCGGGGAGCTGTTTTTT. Encoded protein: CASSVSGLGTGELFF.

The sample holds one count of this clone. No conserved phenylalanine or tryptophan ends this CDR3, so it is likely a read error. The rearrangement links TRBV5-1 to TRBJ1-6; D is undetermined. Germline CDR1 and CDR2: SGHRS and YFSETQ. Trimming cost V 4 bases and J 0 bases, with 14 bases left between them. The CDR3 extends over 17 amino acids. Here the CDR3 DNA reads TGCGCCAGCAGCACGCAACAGATCGGCTCCTATAATTCACCCCTCCACTCT. Translation: CASSTQQIGSYNSPLHS.

V gene TRBV2 combines with J gene TRBJ2-1; 10 bases fit TRBD1. The CDR3 is 14 amino acids. Germline CDR1 and CDR2: SNHLY and FYNNEI. The V gene end was trimmed by 6 bases and the J gene end by 2 bases; junction bases not matched to a gene: 1. The CDR3 reads CASRDRGTYNEQFF. The CDR3, as DNA: TGTGCCAGCAGGGACAGGGGGACCTACAATGAGCAGTTCTTC.

The CDR3 loop reads CASSISDRSNQPQHF. The CDR3 nucleotides read TGTGCCAGTAGTATTTCGGACAGGAGCAATCAGCCCCAGCATTTT. The chain employs TRBV19 and TRBJ1-5, with 7 nucleotides matching TRBD1. Looked up from germline, CDR1 is LNHDA and CDR2 is SQIVND (reference sequence). With V trimmed by 3 bases and J by 1 base, 3 bases remained unmatched. CDR3 size: 15 residues.